This T cell receptor beta chain was identified in a study of vaccination effects on CD4 cells after COVID-19. The CDR3 is made up of 17 amino acids. Trimming shortened V by 3 bases and J by 0 bases, and 16 bases separated the two germline ends. CDR1 is MRHNA and CDR2 is SNTAGT in the germline V gene. General study points: The study got few convalescent patients and did not collect any early post-infection timepoints. Marked clonal contraction of infection- and vaccine-induced clones was seen late after vaccination.

For this clone: Its antigen remains unknown.

Cultured cells yielded isolated CD4+ T cells after 10 days. The data were produced by immunoSEQ multiplex PCR, yet TCRdb's version contains in-frame clones alone and is incomplete. This sample has about 53,000 clones; around 80% occur once, and the top ten carry just over 3%. The genes are TRBV6-4 and TRBJ2-3, with D perhaps assigned TRBD1 or TRBD2 (5 bases each). The material sequenced was CD4+ T cells from PBMCs cultured without peptide, taken before COVID-19 vaccination. The source of this sequence is a human donor who received a COVID-19 vaccine. The CDR3 protein is CASSEVWMGTSTDTQYF. Here the CDR3 DNA reads TGTGCCAGCAGTGAAGTTTGGATGGGGACCAGCACAGATACGCAGTATTTT.